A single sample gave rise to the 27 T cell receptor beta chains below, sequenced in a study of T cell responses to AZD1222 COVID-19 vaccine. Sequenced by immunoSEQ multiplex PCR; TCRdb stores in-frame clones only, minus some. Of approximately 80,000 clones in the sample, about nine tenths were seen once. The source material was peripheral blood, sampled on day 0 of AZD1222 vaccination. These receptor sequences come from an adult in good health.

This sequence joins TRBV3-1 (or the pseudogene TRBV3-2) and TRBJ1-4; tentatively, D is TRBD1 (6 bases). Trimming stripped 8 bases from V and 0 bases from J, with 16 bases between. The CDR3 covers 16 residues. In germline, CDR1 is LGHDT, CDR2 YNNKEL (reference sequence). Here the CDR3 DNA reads TGTGCCAGCGGAGTTACAGGGACTCCAACTAATGAAAAACTGTTTTTT. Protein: CASGVTGTPTNEKLFF.

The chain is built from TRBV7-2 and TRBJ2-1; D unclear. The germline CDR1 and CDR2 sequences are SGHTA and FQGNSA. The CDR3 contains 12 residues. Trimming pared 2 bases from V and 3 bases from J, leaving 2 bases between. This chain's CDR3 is CASSLSYNEQFF. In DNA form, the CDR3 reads TGTGCCAGCAGCTTAAGCTACAATGAGCAGTTCTTC.

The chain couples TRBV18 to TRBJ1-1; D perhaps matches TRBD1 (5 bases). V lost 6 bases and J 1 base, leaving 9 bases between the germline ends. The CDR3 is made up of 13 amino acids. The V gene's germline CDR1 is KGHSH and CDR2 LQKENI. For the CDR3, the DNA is TGTGCCAGCTCTAGTGGGGGGAACACTGAAGCTTTCTTT. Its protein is CASSSGGNTEAFF. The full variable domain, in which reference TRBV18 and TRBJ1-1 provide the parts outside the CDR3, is NAGVMQNPRHLVRRRGQEARLRCSPMKGHSHVYWYRQLPEEGLKFMVYLQKENIIDESGMPKERFSAEFPKEGPSILRIQQVVRGDSAAYFCASSSGGNTEAFFGQGTRLTVV.

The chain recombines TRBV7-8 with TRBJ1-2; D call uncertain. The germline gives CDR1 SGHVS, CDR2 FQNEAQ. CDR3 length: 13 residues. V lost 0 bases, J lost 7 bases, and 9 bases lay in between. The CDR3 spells CASSLARKGGYTF. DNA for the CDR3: TGTGCCAGCAGCTTAGCGCGAAAGGGTGGCTACACCTTC.

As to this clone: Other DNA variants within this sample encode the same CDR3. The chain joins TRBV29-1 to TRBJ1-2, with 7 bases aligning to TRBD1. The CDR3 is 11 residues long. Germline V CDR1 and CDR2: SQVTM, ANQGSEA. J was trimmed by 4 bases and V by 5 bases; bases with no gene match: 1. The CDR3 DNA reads TGCAGCGTTAGACAGGGCTATGGCTACACCTTC. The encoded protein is CSVRQGYGYTF.

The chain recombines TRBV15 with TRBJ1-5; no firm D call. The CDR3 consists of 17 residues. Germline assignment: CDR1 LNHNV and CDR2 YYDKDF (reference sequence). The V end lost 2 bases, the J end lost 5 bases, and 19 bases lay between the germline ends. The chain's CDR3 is CATSRKIRGTVHQPQHF. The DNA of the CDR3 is TGTGCCACCAGCAGAAAAATACGAGGAACAGTACATCAGCCCCAGCATTTT.

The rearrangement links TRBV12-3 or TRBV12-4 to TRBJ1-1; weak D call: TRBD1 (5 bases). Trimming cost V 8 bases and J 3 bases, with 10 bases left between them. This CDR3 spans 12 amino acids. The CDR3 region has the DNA TGTGCCAGCCGGTGGGGGGACACTGAAGCTTTCTTT. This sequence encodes CASRWGDTEAFF.

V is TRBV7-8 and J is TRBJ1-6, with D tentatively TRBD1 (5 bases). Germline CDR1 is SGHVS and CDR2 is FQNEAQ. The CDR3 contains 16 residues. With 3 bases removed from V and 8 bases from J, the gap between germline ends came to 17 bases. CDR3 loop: CASSFGGGDMDSPLHF. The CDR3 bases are TGTGCCAGCAGCTTTGGGGGAGGGGATATGGATTCACCCCTCCACTTT.

The CDR3 loop reads CAISITGGDTEAFF. The CDR3 bases are TGTGCCATCAGCATAACAGGGGGGGACACTGAAGCTTTCTTT. The gene calls are TRBV10-3 and TRBJ1-1; 8 nucleotides line up with TRBD1. Germline lookup yields CDR1 ENHRY and CDR2 SYGVKD. V shed 6 bases and J 3 bases; nucleotides not matched to a gene: 6. The CDR3 sequence is 14 residues long.

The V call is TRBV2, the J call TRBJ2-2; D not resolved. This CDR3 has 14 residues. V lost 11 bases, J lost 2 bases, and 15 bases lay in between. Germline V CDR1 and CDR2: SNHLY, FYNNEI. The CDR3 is CAGSTFRNTGELFF. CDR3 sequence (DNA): TGTGCCGGTTCAACCTTTAGAAACACCGGGGAGCTGTTTTTT.

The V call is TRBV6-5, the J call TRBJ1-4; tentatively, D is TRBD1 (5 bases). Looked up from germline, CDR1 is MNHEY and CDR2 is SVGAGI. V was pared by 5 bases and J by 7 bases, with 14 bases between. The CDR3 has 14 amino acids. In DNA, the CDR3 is TGTGCCAGCAGTCGGGACCGATTGACTGAAAAACTGTTTTTT. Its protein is CASSRDRLTEKLFF.

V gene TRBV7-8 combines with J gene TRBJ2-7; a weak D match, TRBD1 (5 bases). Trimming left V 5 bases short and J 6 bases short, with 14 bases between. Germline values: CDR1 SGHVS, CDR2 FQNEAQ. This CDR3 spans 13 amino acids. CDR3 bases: TGTGCCAGCAGCCCATGGGCAGGGTTCGAGCAGTACTTC. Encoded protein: CASSPWAGFEQYF.

DNA for the CDR3: TGTGCCAGCAGCGTAGTGGCTGGCGGGGGGGCAGATACGCAGTATTTT. It translates to CASSVVAGGGADTQYF. The chain has TRBV9 and TRBJ2-3, with 9 bases lining up with TRBD2. Germline CDR1 reads SGDLS; CDR2 reads YYNGEE. V shed 0 bases and J 4 bases; nucleotides not matched to a gene: 6. This CDR3 is 16 amino acids long.

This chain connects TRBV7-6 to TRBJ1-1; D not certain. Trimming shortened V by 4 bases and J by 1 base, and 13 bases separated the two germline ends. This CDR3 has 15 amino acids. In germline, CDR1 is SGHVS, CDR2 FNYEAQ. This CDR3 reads CASSSLGFQNTEAFF. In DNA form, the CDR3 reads TGTGCCAGCAGCTCACTGGGATTCCAGAACACTGAAGCTTTCTTT.

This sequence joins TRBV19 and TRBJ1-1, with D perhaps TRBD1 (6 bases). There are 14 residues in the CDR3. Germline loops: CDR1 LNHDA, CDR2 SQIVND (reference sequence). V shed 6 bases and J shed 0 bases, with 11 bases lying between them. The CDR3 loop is CASRVQGMNTEAFF. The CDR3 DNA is TGTGCCAGTAGGGTACAGGGAATGAACACTGAAGCTTTCTTT.

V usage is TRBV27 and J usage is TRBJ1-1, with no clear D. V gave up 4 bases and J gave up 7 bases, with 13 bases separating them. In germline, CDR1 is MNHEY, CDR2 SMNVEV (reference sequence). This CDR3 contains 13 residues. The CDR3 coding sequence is TGTGCCAGCAGTTCTACCGGCACTGGTGAAGCTTTCTTT. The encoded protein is CASSSTGTGEAFF.

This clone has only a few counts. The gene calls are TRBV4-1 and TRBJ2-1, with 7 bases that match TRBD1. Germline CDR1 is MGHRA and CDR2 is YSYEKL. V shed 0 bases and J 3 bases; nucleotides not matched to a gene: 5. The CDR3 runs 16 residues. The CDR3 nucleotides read TGCGCCAGCAGCCAAGAGGTCAGGGGGAGCTACAATGAGCAGTTCTTC. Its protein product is CASSQEVRGSYNEQFF.

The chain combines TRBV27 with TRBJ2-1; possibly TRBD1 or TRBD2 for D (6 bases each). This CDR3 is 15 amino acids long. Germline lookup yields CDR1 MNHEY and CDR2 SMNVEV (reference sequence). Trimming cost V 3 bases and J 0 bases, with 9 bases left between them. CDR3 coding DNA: TGTGCCAGCAGTTTGTCGGGGGCCTCCTACAATGAGCAGTTCTTC. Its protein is CASSLSGASYNEQFF.

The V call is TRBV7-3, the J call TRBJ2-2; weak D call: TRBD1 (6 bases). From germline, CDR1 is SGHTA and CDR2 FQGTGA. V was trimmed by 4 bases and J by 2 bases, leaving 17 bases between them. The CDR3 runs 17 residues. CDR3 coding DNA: TGTGCCAGCAGCTCTTACGGAACAGGGCCCAACACCGGGGAGCTGTTTTTT. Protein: CASSSYGTGPNTGELFF.

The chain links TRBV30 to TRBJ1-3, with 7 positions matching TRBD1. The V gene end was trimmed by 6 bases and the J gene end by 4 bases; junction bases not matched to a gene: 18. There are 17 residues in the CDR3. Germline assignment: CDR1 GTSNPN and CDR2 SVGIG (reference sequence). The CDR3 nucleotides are TGTGCCTGCCCCGCATTGCGGGGACAGAAAAACGGAAACACCATATATTTT. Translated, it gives CACPALRGQKNGNTIYF.

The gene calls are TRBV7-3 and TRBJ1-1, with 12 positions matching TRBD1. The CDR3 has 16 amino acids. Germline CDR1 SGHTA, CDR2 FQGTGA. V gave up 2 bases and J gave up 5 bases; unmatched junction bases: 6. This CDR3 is CASSLGTGGARTEAFF. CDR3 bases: TGTGCCAGCAGCTTAGGGACAGGGGGCGCGCGAACTGAAGCTTTCTTT.

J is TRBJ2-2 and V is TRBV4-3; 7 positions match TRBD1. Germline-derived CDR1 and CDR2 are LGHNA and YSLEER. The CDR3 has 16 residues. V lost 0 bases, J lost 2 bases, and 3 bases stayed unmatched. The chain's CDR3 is CASSQDGQVNTGELFF. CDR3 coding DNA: TGCGCCAGCAGCCAAGATGGACAGGTCAACACCGGGGAGCTGTTTTTT.

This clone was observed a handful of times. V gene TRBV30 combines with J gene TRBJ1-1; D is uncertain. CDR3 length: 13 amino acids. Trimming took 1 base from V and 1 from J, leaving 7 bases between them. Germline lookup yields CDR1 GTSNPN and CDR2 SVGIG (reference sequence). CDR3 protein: CAWSEGWNTEAFF. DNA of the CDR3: TGTGCCTGGAGTGAAGGGTGGAACACTGAAGCTTTCTTT.

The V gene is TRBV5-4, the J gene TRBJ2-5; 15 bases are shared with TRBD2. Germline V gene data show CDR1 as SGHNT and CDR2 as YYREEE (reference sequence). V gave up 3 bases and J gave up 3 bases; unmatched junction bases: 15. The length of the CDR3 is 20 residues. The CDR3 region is CASSSLQPGLAGGLEETQYF. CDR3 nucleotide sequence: TGTGCCAGCAGCTCACTACAACCGGGACTAGCGGGGGGTCTTGAAGAGACCCAGTACTTC.

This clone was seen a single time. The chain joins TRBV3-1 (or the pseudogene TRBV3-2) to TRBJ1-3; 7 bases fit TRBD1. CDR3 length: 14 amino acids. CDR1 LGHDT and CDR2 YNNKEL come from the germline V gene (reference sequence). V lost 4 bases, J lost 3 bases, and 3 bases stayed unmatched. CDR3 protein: CASSRDSGGNTIYF. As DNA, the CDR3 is TGTGCCAGCAGCCGGGACAGCGGTGGAAACACCATATATTTT.

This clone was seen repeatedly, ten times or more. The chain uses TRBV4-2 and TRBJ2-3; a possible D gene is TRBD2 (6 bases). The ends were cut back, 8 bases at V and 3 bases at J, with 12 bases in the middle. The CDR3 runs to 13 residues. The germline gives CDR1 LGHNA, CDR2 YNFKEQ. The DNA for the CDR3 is TGTGCCAGCTCGGGGCGGGAAACAGATACGCAGTATTTT. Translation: CASSGRETDTQYF.

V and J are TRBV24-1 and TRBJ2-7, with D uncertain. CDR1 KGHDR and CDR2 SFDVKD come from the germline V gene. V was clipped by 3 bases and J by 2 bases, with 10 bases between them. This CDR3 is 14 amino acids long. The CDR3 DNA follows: TGTGCCACCAGTGATCCCGGACGGACCTACGAGCAGTACTTC. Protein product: CATSDPGRTYEQYF.